This TCR beta chain was retrieved from a study of beta chain features in type 1 diabetes. Study findings and constraints: Shortening that was moderate but significant affected the TCRB CDR3s of Type 1 diabetes patients in all four CD4+ subsets.

This clone was seen only a few times. What it recognizes is unknown. V was trimmed by 0 bases and J by 4 bases, leaving 5 bases between them. This CDR3 is 13 amino acids long. Germline CDR1 reads LNHNV; CDR2 reads YYDKDF (reference sequence). Every bit of the isolated RNA underwent reverse transcription, so sequencing read expressed TCRB transcripts. Naive, central memory and regulatory T cell samples averaged around 3.5 million immunoSEQ reads each. Here immunoSEQ multiplex PCR was the method, and the copy in TCRdb shows in-frame clones only, minus some. The sample yields about 340,000 clones, around 9.7% seen once.

This sequence was found in a man aged 25 to 40 with type 1 diabetes. The specimen sequenced was central memory CD4+ T cells from blood. The chain links TRBV15 to TRBJ2-3; D is uncertain. DNA for the CDR3: TGTGCCACCAGCAGAGATAAGGCAGATACGCAGTATTTT. It translates to CATSRDKADTQYF.